What follows describes a single T cell receptor (beta chain). What it binds is not known. The data stem from a study of CD8+ T cells in alopecia areata. Study-level results: Normal scalp showed lower clonality than lesional scalp, especially alopecia totalis/universalis.

Treatment given: oral pan-JAK inhibitor, 5-10 mg twice daily. After isolation, RNA underwent reverse transcription to generate cDNA as the sequencing template. TCRdb's copy holds only in-frame clones and misses some; the assay was immunoSEQ multiplex PCR. There are 150,000 to 200,000 clones in the sample; less than 65% occur only once, and 0.85% to 1.3% lies in the top ten. In germline, CDR1 is SGHTA, CDR2 FQGNSA. The V end lost 1 base, the J end lost 7 bases, and 16 bases lay between the germline ends. This CDR3 spans 16 amino acids. The sequence was obtained from a human donor with alopecia areata. The source material was CD4+ T cells sorted from blood, sampled at week 24, from a patient treated with tofacitinib. This chain uses TRBV7-2 with TRBJ1-4, with a weak D call TRBD1 (5 bases). The CDR3 region is CASSLDLSQGGEKLFF. For the CDR3, the DNA is TGTGCCAGCAGCTTAGATCTATCGCAGGGAGGTGAAAAACTGTTTTTT.